This T cell receptor (beta chain) was captured in a study of cytomegalovirus exposure and HLA in healthy donors. Primers included in the PCR were 60 Vbeta and 13 Jbeta primers. The method was immunoSEQ multiplex PCR; TCRdb's version includes in-frame clones alone and lacks a portion of them. The repertoire holds some 89,000 clones, roughly 85% seen once, with around 7% in the top ten. Points on this clone: Its antigen is not identified.

With 6 bases removed from V and 2 bases from J, the gap between germline ends came to 13 bases. The CDR3 covers 14 residues. Germline V lookup: CDR1 LNHDA, CDR2 SQIVND (reference sequence). The study's findings and limits: Presence/absence analyses took donor sequencing depth as roughly uniform.

This clonotype was obtained from a man in his forties in good health and CMV-seropositive. Sequencing was performed on PBMCs. The chain is built from TRBV19 and TRBJ2-5; weak D call: TRBD2 (6 bases). This CDR3 reads CASSTGAGQETQYF. The CDR3 DNA follows: TGTGCCAGTAGCACCGGCGCGGGACAAGAGACCCAGTACTTC.